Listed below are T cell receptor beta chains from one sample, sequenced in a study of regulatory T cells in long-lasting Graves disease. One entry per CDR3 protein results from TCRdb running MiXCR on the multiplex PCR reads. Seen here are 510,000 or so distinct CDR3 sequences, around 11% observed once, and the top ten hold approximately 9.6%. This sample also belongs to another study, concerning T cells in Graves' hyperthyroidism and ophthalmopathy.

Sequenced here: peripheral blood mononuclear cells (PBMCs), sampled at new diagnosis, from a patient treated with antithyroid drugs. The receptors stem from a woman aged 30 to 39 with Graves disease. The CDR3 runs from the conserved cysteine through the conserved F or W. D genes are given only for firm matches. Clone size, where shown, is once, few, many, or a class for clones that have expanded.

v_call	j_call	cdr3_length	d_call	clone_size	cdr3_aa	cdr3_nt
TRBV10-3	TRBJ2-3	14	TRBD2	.	CAHRGGRSTDTQYF	TGTGCCCATCGGGGCGGGAGGAGCACAGATACGCAGTATTTT
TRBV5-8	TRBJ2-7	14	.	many	CASSLGTISYEQYF	TGTGCCAGCAGCCTGGGGACAATCTCCTACGAGCAGTACTTC
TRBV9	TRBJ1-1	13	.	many	CASSPLTNTEAFF	TGTGCCAGCAGCCCCCTGACGAACACTGAAGCTTTCTTT
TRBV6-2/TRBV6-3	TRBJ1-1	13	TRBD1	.	CAEGTAMNTKAFF	TGTGCCGAGGGGACAGCTATGAACACTAAAGCTTTCTTT
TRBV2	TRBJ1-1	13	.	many	CASTLNRDTEAFF	TGTGCCAGTACGCTCAACCGGGACACTGAAGCTTTCTTT
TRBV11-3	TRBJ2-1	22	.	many	CASSLDSRGRWNQRDSYNEQFF	TGTGCCAGCAGCTTAGATAGCAGGGGGCGTTGGAATCAGCGGGATTCCTACAATGAGCAGTTCTTC
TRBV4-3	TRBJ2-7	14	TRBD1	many	CASSLVPGQVVQYF	TGCGCCAGCAGCCTGGTCCCGGGACAGGTTGTGCAGTACTTC
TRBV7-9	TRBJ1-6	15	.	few	CASSSSGTHNSPLHF	TGTGCCAGCAGCTCTTCCGGGACTCATAATTCACCCCTCCACTTT
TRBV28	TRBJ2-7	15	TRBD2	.	CASRPTSGGSYEQYF	TGTGCCAGCAGACCTACTAGCGGGGGTTCCTACGAGCAGTACTTC
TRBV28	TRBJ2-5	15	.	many	CASSPKGRAERTQYF	TGTGCCAGCAGCCCAAAGGGCAGGGCCGAGAGGACCCAGTACTTC
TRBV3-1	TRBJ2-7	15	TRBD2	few	CASSQGPLAGEEQYF	TGTGCCAGCAGCCAAGGACCCCTAGCGGGAGAAGAGCAGTACTTC
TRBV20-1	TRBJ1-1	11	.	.	CSGQVNTEAFF	TGCAGTGGACAGGTGAACACTGAAGCTTTCTTT
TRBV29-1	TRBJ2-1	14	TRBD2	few	CSVSLAGGYNEQFF	TGCAGCGTGTCACTAGCGGGGGGGTACAATGAGCAGTTCTTC
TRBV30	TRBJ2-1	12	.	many	CAWSVIFNEQFF	TGTGCCTGGAGTGTAATTTTCAATGAGCAGTTCTTC
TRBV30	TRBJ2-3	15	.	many	CAWTSGTSKADTQYF	TGTGCCTGGACCTCCGGGACCAGCAAGGCGGATACGCAGTATTTT
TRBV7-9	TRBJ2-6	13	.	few	CASSPERANVLTF	TGTGCCAGCAGCCCAGAGCGGGCCAACGTCCTGACTTTC
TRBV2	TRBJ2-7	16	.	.	CASSGLDSGRQGEQYF	TGTGCCAGCAGCGGGTTAGATTCTGGCAGGCAAGGGGAGCAGTACTTC